This T cell receptor beta chain was profiled in a study of cytomegalovirus exposure and HLA in healthy donors. Germline-derived CDR1 and CDR2 are LNHDA and SQIVND (reference sequence). CDR3 length equals 13 residues. Trimming removed 7 bases at V and 6 bases at J, with 10 bases between. Primers: 60 Vbeta forward and 13 Jbeta reverse. This table comes from immunoSEQ multiplex PCR, and its TCRdb copy is limited to in-frame clones, with some not included. The table includes around 160,000 clones, approximately 85% detected once. This clonotype was sampled from a man aged 18 to 29 in good health and CMV-seropositive. The V call is TRBV19, the J call TRBJ1-6, with D tentatively TRBD1 (5 bases). The specimen sequenced was PBMCs. CDR3 sequence: CASTYGANSPLHF. CDR3 DNA: TGTGCCAGTACTTATGGGGCTAATTCACCCCTCCACTTT.